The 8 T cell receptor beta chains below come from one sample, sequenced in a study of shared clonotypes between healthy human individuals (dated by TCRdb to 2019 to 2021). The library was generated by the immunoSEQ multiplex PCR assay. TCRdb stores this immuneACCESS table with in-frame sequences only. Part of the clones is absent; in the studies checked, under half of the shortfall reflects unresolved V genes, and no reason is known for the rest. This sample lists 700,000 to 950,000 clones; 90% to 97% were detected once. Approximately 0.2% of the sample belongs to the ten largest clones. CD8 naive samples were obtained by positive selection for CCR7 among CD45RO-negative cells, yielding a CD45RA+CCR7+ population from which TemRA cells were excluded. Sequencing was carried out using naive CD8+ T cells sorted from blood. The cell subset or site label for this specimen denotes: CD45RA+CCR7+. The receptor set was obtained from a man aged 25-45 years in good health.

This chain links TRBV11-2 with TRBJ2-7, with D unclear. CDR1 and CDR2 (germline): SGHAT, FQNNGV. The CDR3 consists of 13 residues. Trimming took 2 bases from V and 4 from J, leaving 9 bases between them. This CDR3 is CASSLMAVYEQYF. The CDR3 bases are TGTGCCAGCAGCTTAATGGCGGTTTACGAGCAGTACTTC.

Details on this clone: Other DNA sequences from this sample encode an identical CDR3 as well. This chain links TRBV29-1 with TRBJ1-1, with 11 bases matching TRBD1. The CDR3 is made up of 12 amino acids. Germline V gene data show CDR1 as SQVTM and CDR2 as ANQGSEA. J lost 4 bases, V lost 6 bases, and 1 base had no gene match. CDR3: CSVGQGATEAFF. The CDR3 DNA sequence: TGCAGCGTCGGACAGGGGGCCACTGAAGCTTTCTTT.

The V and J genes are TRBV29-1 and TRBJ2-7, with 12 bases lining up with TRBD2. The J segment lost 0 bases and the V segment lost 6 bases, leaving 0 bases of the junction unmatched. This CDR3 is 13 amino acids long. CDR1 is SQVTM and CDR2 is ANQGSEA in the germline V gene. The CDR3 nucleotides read TGCAGCGTGGGACTAGCGGGCTCCTACGAGCAGTACTTC. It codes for CSVGLAGSYEQYF.

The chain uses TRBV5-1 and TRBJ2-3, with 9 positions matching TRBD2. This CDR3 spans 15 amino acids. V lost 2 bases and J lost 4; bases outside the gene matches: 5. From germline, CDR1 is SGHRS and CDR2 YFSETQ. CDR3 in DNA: TGCGCCAGCAGCTTAGTAGCGGGAGTGGCAGATACGCAGTATTTT. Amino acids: CASSLVAGVADTQYF.

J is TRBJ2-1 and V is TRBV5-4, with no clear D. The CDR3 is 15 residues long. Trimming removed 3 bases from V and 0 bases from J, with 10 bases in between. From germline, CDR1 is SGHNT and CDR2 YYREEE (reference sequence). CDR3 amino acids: CASSSSWGSYNEQFF. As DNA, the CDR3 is TGTGCCAGCAGCTCGAGCTGGGGCTCCTACAATGAGCAGTTCTTC.

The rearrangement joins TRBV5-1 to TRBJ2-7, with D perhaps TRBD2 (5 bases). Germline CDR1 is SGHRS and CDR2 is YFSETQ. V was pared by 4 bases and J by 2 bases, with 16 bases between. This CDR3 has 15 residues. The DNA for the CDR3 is TGCGCCAGCAGCGTACTAGATGGGTTGACCTACGAGCAGTACTTC. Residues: CASSVLDGLTYEQYF.

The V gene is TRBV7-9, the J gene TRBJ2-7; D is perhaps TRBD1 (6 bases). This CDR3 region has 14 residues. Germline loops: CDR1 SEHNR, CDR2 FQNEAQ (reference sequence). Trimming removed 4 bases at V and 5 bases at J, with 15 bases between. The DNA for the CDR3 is TGTGCCAGCAGCTATGACAGGACCACTGACGAGCAGTACTTC. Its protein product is CASSYDRTTDEQYF.

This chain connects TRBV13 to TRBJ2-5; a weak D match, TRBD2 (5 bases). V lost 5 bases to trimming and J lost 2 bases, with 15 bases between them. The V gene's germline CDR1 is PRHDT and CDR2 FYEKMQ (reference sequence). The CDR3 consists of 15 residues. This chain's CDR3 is CASSLSRGEQETQYF. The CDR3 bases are TGTGCCAGCAGCCTATCGCGTGGGGAGCAAGAGACCCAGTACTTC.